Sequencing of this TCR beta chain was carried out in a study of shared clonotypes between healthy human individuals. Study overall: The donors, two women and three men, were aged 18 to 49. Three plates were used per donor for CD4 naive, three for CD4 memory, two for CD8 naive and one for CD8 memory.

Overall study results and limits: The sampled material consisted only of blood, and tissue repertoires are likely to differ. The authors expected sequencing depth to affect clonotype sharing among donors.

The CDR3 extends over 16 amino acids. Per the germline V gene, CDR1 is WSHSY and CDR2 is SAAADI. The J segment lost 3 bases and the V segment lost 4 bases, leaving 12 bases of the junction unmatched. Only in-frame clones appear in the TCRdb table, and some are missing; sequencing was by immunoSEQ multiplex PCR. The data show some 2,000,000 clones, with almost 96% seen just once and approximately 0.13% held by the top ten. On this clone itself: Its antigen is not identified.

Source material: naive CD4+ T cells sorted from blood. The subset was: CD45RA+ positively selected. The chain has TRBV10-2 and TRBJ2-7, with TRBD1 identical over 7 bases. The origin of this receptor is a man younger than 30 in good health. CDR3 residues: CASSGKTGTANYEQYF. CDR3 nucleotides: TGCGCCAGCAGTGGAAAGACCGGGACAGCAAACTACGAGCAGTACTTC.